Described below is a single T cell receptor beta chain sequence and its context. Antigen unknown. The data were taken from a study of cytomegalovirus exposure and HLA in healthy donors. Findings of the study overall: It was 160 or so TCR beta chains that were listed as cytomegalovirus-associated. Prior analysis indicated that the majority of TCR beta V segments exhibited productivity approximately 87% or approximately 30% of the time.

PCR was performed using 60 Vbeta and 13 Jbeta primers. Profiling relied on immunoSEQ multiplex PCR, and the TCRdb table lists in-frame clones only, not all of them. The repertoire holds roughly 110,000 clones, with under 80% as singletons. CDR1 LGHNA and CDR2 YSLEER come from the germline V gene. The CDR3 spans 13 residues. V was clipped by 3 bases and J by 10 bases; unmatched bases: 3. The chain is built from TRBV4-3 and TRBJ1-6, with 7 bases matching TRBD1. The receptor was derived from a woman aged 40 to 50 in good health and CMV-seropositive. The sequenced material came from PBMCs. The CDR3 bases are TGCGCCAGCAGCCACGACAGGGCATCACCCCTCCACTTT. Amino acid sequence: CASSHDRASPLHF.